Sequencing of this T cell receptor (beta chain) was carried out in a study of regulatory T cells in long-lasting Graves disease. Regarding this clonotype: The antigen is undetermined.

Library construction for TCR beta used iRepertoire HTBI primers and Arm-PCR of CDR3 regions. TCRdb reanalysed the multiplex PCR reads using MiXCR and keeps one entry per CDR3 protein. The sample includes some 330,000 distinct CDR3 sequences, roughly 25% of them seen just once. As for time point: persistent/refractory GD, antithyroid drugs over 5 years with positive TRAb. Following extraction of RNA from PBMCs, that RNA was used to make the TCR library. The guidelines of the American Thyroid Association were the basis for diagnosing Graves' disease. Points from the study as a whole: New patients shared some 980 public clonotypes, and persistent patients shared more, with fewer than 3,500. Lower TCR diversity was seen in persistent Graves' patients than in newly diagnosed ones.

The input for sequencing was peripheral blood mononuclear cells (PBMCs), taken when the disease was refractory, from a patient treated with antithyroid drugs. This clonotype was obtained from a woman aged 35 to 49 with Graves disease.

The CDR3 sequence: CASTPLPRVEAFF. The CDR3 region has the DNA TGTGCCAGTACCCCGCTTCCCCGGGTCGAAGCTTTCTTT. The chain recombines TRBV19 with TRBJ1-1, with D uncertain. The germline gives CDR1 LNHDA, CDR2 SQIVND (reference sequence). This CDR3 region has 13 residues. V was clipped by 7 bases and J by 8 bases, with 17 bases between them.